The clone carrying this T cell receptor beta chain was observed a few times. Its antigen is unknown. This entry belongs to a study of cytomegalovirus exposure and HLA in healthy donors. Researchers ran the PCR with 60 Vbeta and 13 Jbeta primers. Sequenced by immunoSEQ multiplex PCR; TCRdb stores in-frame clones only, minus some. The data hold about 150,000 clones, with more than 9.5% observed a single time. General study points: The authors later linked a missense DCLRE1C variant to TCR beta V- and J-gene trimming. The classifier was said to identify cytomegalovirus status with high specificity and sensitivity.

This TCR came from a man aged 50 to 60 in good health and CMV-seronegative. Sample: PBMCs.

The chain's CDR3 is CASSLTEDSDTQYF. Written as DNA, the CDR3 is TGTGCCAGCAGCCTGACCGAGGACTCAGATACGCAGTATTTT. V is TRBV11-3 and J is TRBJ2-3; D might be TRBD2 (5 bases). V was clipped by 5 bases and J by 4 bases, with 13 bases between them. The CDR3 has 14 amino acids. CDR1 is SGHNT and CDR2 is YENEEA in the germline V gene.